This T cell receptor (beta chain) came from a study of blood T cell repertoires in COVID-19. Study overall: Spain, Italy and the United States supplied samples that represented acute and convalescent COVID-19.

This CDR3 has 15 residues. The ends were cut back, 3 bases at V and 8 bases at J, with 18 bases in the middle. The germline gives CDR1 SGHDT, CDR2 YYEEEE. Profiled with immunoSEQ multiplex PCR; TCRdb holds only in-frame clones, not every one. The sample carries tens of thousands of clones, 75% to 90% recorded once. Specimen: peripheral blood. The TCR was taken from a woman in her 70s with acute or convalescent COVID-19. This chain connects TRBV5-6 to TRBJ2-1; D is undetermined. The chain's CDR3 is CASSSELRYAHEQFF. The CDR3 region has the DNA TGTGCCAGCAGCTCGGAACTCAGGTACGCCCATGAGCAGTTCTTC.